These 28 T cell receptor beta chains share one sample of origin, sequenced in a study of response to subunit inactivated influenza vaccine. TCRdb independently ran MiXCR on the RT-PCR reads; one entry per CDR3 protein. The profile covers about 620,000 distinct CDR3 sequences, with about an eighth appearing a single time and about a tenth taken by the ten largest. Material: PBMCs from blood, obtained on the day of vaccination. These receptor sequences come from a man aged 45 to 65 who received an inactivated influenza vaccine.

This clonotype has just a few counts. V usage is TRBV6-2 or TRBV6-3 and J usage is TRBJ2-7; 11 bases fit TRBD1. The CDR3 contains 13 residues. V lost 5 bases and J lost 7; bases outside the gene matches: 4. The germline V gene has CDR1 MNHEY and CDR2 SVGEGT. The chain's CDR3 is CASSRTGGREQYF. The CDR3 DNA is TGTGCCAGCAGTCGGACAGGGGGCCGGGAGCAGTACTTC.

The sample holds a few counts of this clonotype. The chain recombines TRBV7-2 with TRBJ2-5, with 10 bases identical to TRBD2. Germline assignment: CDR1 SGHTA and CDR2 FQGNSA. This CDR3 has 16 residues. Trimming took 5 bases from V and 1 from J; bases not matched to a gene: 7. The CDR3 region is CASSAASGGSQETQYF. CDR3 in DNA: TGTGCCAGCAGCGCCGCTAGCGGGGGAAGCCAAGAGACCCAGTACTTC. The variable domain in full, with the rest retrieved from reference TRBV7-2 and TRBJ2-5, is GAGVSQSPSNKVTEKGKDVELRCDPISGHTALYWYRQSLGQGLEFLIYFQGNSAPDKSGLPSDRFSAERTGGSVSTLTIQRTQQEDSAVYLCASSAASGGSQETQYFGPGTRLLVL.

This CDR3 is CATSTMRAPEETQYF. In DNA form, the CDR3 reads TGTGCCACCAGCACGATGAGGGCACCCGAAGAGACCCAGTACTTC. The chain uses TRBV15 and TRBJ2-5, with a possible D match to TRBD2 (5 bases). The CDR3 has 15 residues. Trimming shortened V by 4 bases and J by 3 bases, and 15 bases separated the two germline ends. Germline V CDR1 and CDR2: LNHNV, YYDKDF (reference sequence).

This chain joins TRBV28 and TRBJ2-7; TRBD2 is a possible D gene (5 bases). The germline V gene encodes CDR1 MDHEN and CDR2 SYDVKM. V was pared by 1 base and J by 4 bases, with 14 bases between. The CDR3 consists of 15 residues. CDR3 residues: CASSLSAWGEYEQYF. The CDR3 nucleotides are TGTGCCAGCAGTTTATCCGCGTGGGGAGAATACGAGCAGTACTTC.

V gene TRBV6-1 combines with J gene TRBJ2-1; TRBD2 aligns across 9 bases. CDR3 length equals 16 residues. Trimming cost V 8 bases and J 4 bases; bases outside gene matches: 12. Germline CDR1 MNHNS, CDR2 SASEGT. The CDR3 region is CASGKPRTSAYNEQFF. CDR3 nucleotides: TGTGCCAGCGGGAAACCGAGGACTAGCGCATACAATGAGCAGTTCTTC.

This chain links TRBV5-1 with TRBJ2-5, with 12 bases identical to TRBD1. The germline CDR1 and CDR2 sequences are SGHRS and YFSETQ. With V trimmed by 4 bases and J by 5 bases, 6 bases remained unmatched. The CDR3 runs to 15 residues. The CDR3: CASSVGQGAAETQYF. In DNA, the CDR3 is TGCGCCAGCAGCGTGGGACAGGGGGCCGCGGAGACCCAGTACTTC.

The chain recombines TRBV29-1 with TRBJ2-2; 7 positions match TRBD1. The CDR3 contains 16 residues. Germline lookup yields CDR1 SQVTM and CDR2 ANQGSEA. V was clipped by 5 bases and J by 2 bases; unmatched bases: 11. In nucleotides, the CDR3 is TGCAGCGTTCGTACAAGACAGGGTCCCAACACCGGGGAGCTGTTTTTT. Translation gives CSVRTRQGPNTGELFF.

This clonotype was recorded many times. The rearrangement uses TRBV12-3 or TRBV12-4 and TRBJ2-3; D is undetermined. Trimming cost V 7 bases and J 4 bases, with 12 bases left between them. CDR3 length: 13 amino acids. CDR3 sequence (DNA): TGTGCCAGCACCCCCCCCGTACCAGATACGCAGTATTTT. Its protein is CASTPPVPDTQYF.

The rearrangement uses TRBV12-3 or TRBV12-4 and TRBJ2-7, with 9 nucleotides matching TRBD1. V gave up 1 base and J gave up 4 bases; unmatched junction bases: 8. The CDR3 is made up of 16 amino acids. CDR3: CASSLVATGGLYEQYF. The CDR3 coding sequence is TGTGCCAGCAGTTTAGTTGCGACAGGGGGGCTTTACGAGCAGTACTTC.

The chain combines TRBV28 with TRBJ2-2; TRBD1 matches at 7 bases. The CDR3 contains 15 residues. Germline trimming cut 3 bases from V and 6 bases from J; bases unmatched to any gene: 7. CDR1 and CDR2 (germline): MDHEN, SYDVKM. CDR3 sequence: CASSFVEGASGELFF. CDR3 nucleotide sequence: TGTGCCAGCAGTTTCGTCGAGGGGGCGTCCGGGGAGCTGTTTTTT. The variable domain in full, completed from reference TRBV28 and TRBJ2-2, reads DVKVTQSSRYLVKRTGEKVFLECVQDMDHENMFWYRQDPGLGLRLIYFSYDVKMKEKGDIPEGYSVSREKKERFSLILESASTNQTSMYLCASSFVEGASGELFFGEGSRLTVL.

This clonotype was found many times. The chain links TRBV12-3 or TRBV12-4 to TRBJ2-5; D gene uncertain. The V end lost 6 bases, the J end lost 7 bases, and 18 bases lay between the germline ends. The CDR3 sequence is 14 residues long. CDR3 amino acids: CASSSDSPGGTQYF. The CDR3 DNA reads as TGTGCCAGCAGCTCTGACTCCCCGGGTGGGACCCAGTACTTC.

This chain uses TRBV10-2 with TRBJ2-7; 12 positions agree with TRBD2. This CDR3 has 16 residues. Germline lookup yields CDR1 WSHSY and CDR2 SAAADI. Germline trimming cut 2 bases from V and 0 bases from J; bases unmatched to any gene: 2. CDR3 coding DNA: TGCGCCAGCAGTGAGACTAGCGGGAGGCCCTCCTACGAGCAGTACTTC. Amino acids: CASSETSGRPSYEQYF.

The table lists this clonotype with a few counts. CDR3: CASSFGGIAYGYTF. CDR3 DNA: TGTGCCAGCAGTTTTGGGGGAATCGCCTATGGCTACACCTTC. The rearrangement links TRBV12-3 or TRBV12-4 to TRBJ1-2, with D possibly matching TRBD1 (5 bases). Trimming took 3 bases from V and 4 from J, leaving 12 bases between them. The CDR3 covers 14 residues.

This clonotype appeared a few times. The chain couples TRBV6-2 or TRBV6-3 to TRBJ1-2; the match to TRBD1 covers 7 bases. The CDR3 runs 12 residues. The junction had 0 bases not matched to a gene; V was cut back by 6 bases and J by 2 bases. Germline V gene lookup returns CDR1 MNHEY and CDR2 SVGEGT. CDR3 sequence (DNA): TGTGCCAGCAGGGGACAGAACTATGGCTACACCTTC. Translating gives CASRGQNYGYTF.

This clonotype has a handful of counts. The rearrangement joins TRBV4-2 to TRBJ2-1; 7 bases are shared with TRBD2. Trimming took 4 bases from V and 8 from J; bases not matched to a gene: 5. CDR1 and CDR2 from the germline V gene are LGHNA and YNFKEQ. CDR3 length: 13 amino acids. The DNA of the CDR3 is TGTGCCAGCAGCCCTGGGGAGGGCGATGAGCAGTTCTTC. Protein sequence: CASSPGEGDEQFF.

This clonotype was counted ten times or more. J is TRBJ1-2 and V is TRBV7-2; maybe TRBD1 (6 bases). Germline values: CDR1 SGHTA, CDR2 FQGNSA. V was trimmed by 1 base and J by 5 bases, leaving 11 bases between them. The CDR3 contains 14 residues. The CDR3 spells CASSLDGGGYGYTF. Written as DNA, the CDR3 is TGTGCCAGCAGCTTAGACGGGGGCGGATATGGCTACACCTTC.

This clonotype was found many times. The chain has TRBV12-3 or TRBV12-4 and TRBJ2-1, with TRBD1 identical over 8 bases. The V and J ends lost 6 bases and 4 bases, in that order; junction bases with no gene match: 5. The CDR3 contains 14 residues. The DNA of the CDR3 is TGTGCCAGCAGCCGGACAGGGATATACAATGAGCAGTTCTTC. This sequence encodes CASSRTGIYNEQFF.

In its sample, this clonotype was seen many times. The chain joins TRBV24-1 to TRBJ2-1; D unresolved. Germline CDR1 reads KGHDR; CDR2 reads SFDVKD. The CDR3 consists of 12 residues. V was pared by 2 bases and J by 5 bases, with 3 bases between. The CDR3 spells CATSDSHNEQFF. The CDR3 nucleotides are TGTGCCACCAGTGATTCCCACAATGAGCAGTTCTTC.

This clonotype was counted only a few times. The gene calls are TRBV7-2 and TRBJ1-4, with unresolved D. With 0 bases removed from V and 8 bases from J, the gap between germline ends came to 7 bases. Germline values: CDR1 SGHTA, CDR2 FQGNSA. The CDR3 loop spans 13 amino acids. CDR3 in amino acids: CASSLASHEKLFF. The CDR3 DNA reads TGTGCCAGCAGCTTAGCTAGTCACGAAAAACTGTTTTTT.

The rearrangement joins TRBV20-1 to TRBJ2-7, with 14 bases lining up with TRBD2. Germline V gives CDR1 DFQATT, CDR2 SNEGSKA (reference sequence). V shed 7 bases, J shed 2 bases, and the junction held 7 bases outside the gene matches. The CDR3 spans 15 residues. The CDR3 nucleotides read TGCAGTGTCGCAGGGACTAGCGGGAGAGCCTACGAGCAGTACTTC. It translates to CSVAGTSGRAYEQYF.

This clonotype was counted a few times. The chain uses TRBV29-1 and TRBJ2-1; no clear D gene. Germline-derived CDR1 and CDR2 are SQVTM and ANQGSEA. The CDR3 contains 13 residues. V was pared by 2 bases and J by 6 bases, with 11 bases between. The CDR3 here is CSVELARGNEQFF. The CDR3 nucleotides are TGCAGCGTTGAATTGGCCAGAGGCAATGAGCAGTTCTTC.

Ten or more counts support this clonotype. This chain joins TRBV28 and TRBJ2-1, with D uncertain. Deletions cut 4 bases from V and 6 bases from J, with 10 bases between. This CDR3 region has 13 residues. Per germline, CDR1 MDHEN and CDR2 SYDVKM. The CDR3 nucleotides are TGTGCCAGCAGTTATGCGAAGACCAATGAGCAGTTCTTC. Protein sequence: CASSYAKTNEQFF.

This clonotype was detected only a few times. V and J are TRBV2 and TRBJ2-3; D is unclear. Germline values: CDR1 SNHLY, CDR2 FYNNEI. Trimming cost V 6 bases and J 4 bases, with 5 bases left between them. There are 11 residues in the CDR3. This chain's CDR3 is CASRVADTQYF. The CDR3, as DNA: TGTGCCAGCAGGGTCGCAGATACGCAGTATTTT.

The chain couples TRBV12-3 or TRBV12-4 to TRBJ2-2; either TRBD1 or TRBD2 may supply D (5 bases each). The V and J ends lost 7 bases and 6 bases respectively, with 21 bases between them. The CDR3 consists of 16 residues. CDR3 amino acids: CASTEGTAGWAGELFF. The CDR3 coding sequence is TGTGCCAGCACCGAGGGGACGGCAGGTTGGGCCGGGGAGCTGTTTTTT.

The chain joins TRBV20-1 to TRBJ2-7; 10 positions match TRBD2. This CDR3 is built from 18 residues. In germline, CDR1 is DFQATT, CDR2 SNEGSKA (reference sequence). J was trimmed by 6 bases and V by 1 base; bases with no gene match: 18. This chain's CDR3 is CSARGTAGDPSGSREQYF. As DNA, the CDR3 is TGCAGTGCTAGAGGGACGGCGGGGGACCCTAGCGGGAGTCGCGAGCAGTACTTC.

This clonotype was seen a handful of times. The rearrangement links TRBV5-1 to TRBJ2-3, with a possible D match to TRBD2 (7 bases). Germline V CDR1 and CDR2: SGHRS, YFSETQ. Trimming took 2 bases from V and 5 from J, leaving 9 bases between them. The CDR3 sequence is 13 residues long. The CDR3 sequence is CASSFGGLDTQYF. For the CDR3, the DNA is TGCGCCAGCAGCTTCGGGGGGCTAGATACGCAGTATTTT.

The rearrangement uses TRBV5-1 and TRBJ2-6, with a weak D call TRBD1 (5 bases). The V end lost 0 bases, the J end lost 2 bases, and 6 bases lay between the germline ends. The CDR3 sequence is 15 residues long. CDR1 and CDR2 from the germline V gene are SGHRS and YFSETQ. The CDR3 DNA reads TGCGCCAGCAGCTTGGAGGACACTGGGGCCAACGTCCTGACTTTC. Protein: CASSLEDTGANVLTF.

The chain employs TRBV20-1 and TRBJ1-1; a possible D gene is TRBD1 (6 bases). CDR3 size: 12 residues. The V and J ends lost 1 base and 10 bases respectively, with 13 bases between them. The germline V gene has CDR1 DFQATT and CDR2 SNEGSKA (reference sequence). This CDR3 reads CSARADAGAAFF. The CDR3 DNA reads TGCAGTGCTAGAGCCGACGCAGGGGCAGCTTTCTTT.